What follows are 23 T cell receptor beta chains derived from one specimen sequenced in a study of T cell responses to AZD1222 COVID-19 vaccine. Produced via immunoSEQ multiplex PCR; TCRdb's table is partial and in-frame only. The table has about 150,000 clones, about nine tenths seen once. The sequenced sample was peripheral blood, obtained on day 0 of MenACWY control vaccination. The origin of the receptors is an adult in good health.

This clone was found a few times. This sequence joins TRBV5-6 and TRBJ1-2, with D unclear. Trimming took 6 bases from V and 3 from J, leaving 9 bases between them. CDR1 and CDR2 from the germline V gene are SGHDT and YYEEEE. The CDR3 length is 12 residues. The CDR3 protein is CASTWSDYGYTF. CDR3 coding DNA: TGTGCCAGCACCTGGTCAGACTATGGCTACACCTTC.

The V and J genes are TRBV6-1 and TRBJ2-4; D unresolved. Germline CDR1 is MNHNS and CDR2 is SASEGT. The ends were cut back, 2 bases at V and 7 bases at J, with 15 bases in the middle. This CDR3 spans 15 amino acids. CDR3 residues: CASSEINVGMNIQYF. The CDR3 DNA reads TGTGCCAGCAGTGAAATTAATGTCGGCATGAACATTCAGTACTTC.

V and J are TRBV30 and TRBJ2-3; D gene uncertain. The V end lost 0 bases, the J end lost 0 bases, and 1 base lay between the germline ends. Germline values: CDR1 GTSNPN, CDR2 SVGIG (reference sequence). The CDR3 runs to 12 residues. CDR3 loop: CAWSVSTDTQYF. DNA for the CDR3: TGTGCCTGGAGTGTGAGCACAGATACGCAGTATTTT.

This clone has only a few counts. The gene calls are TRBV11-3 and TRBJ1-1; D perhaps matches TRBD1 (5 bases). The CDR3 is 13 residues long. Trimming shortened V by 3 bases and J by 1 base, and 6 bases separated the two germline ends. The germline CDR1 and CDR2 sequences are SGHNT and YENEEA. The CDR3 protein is CASSFQGNTEAFF. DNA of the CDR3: TGTGCCAGCAGCTTTCAGGGGAACACTGAAGCTTTCTTT.

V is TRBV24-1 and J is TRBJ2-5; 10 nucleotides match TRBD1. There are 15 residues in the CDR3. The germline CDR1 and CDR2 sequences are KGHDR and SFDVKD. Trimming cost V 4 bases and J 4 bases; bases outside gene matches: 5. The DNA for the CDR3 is TGTGCCACCAGTGACCGGGACAGGGGAGGAGAGACCCAGTACTTC. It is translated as CATSDRDRGGETQYF.

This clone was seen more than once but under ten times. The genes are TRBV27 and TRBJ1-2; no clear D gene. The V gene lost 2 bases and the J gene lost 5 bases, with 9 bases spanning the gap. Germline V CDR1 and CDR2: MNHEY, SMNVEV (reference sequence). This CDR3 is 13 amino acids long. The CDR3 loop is CASSLGYEYGYTF. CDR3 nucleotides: TGTGCCAGCAGTTTAGGATACGAGTATGGCTACACCTTC.

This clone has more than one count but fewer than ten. The CDR3 DNA is TGTGCCAGCAGCTTACCCCTGACCGAGAACACTGAAGCTTTCTTT. It is translated as CASSLPLTENTEAFF. This sequence joins TRBV7-9 and TRBJ1-1, with D unclear. CDR1 is SEHNR, CDR2 FQNEAQ, per germline (reference sequence). The germline V and J ends were trimmed by 2 bases and 1 base, with 11 bases remaining between them. The CDR3 contains 15 residues. The full variable domain, its missing parts supplied by reference TRBV7-9 and TRBJ1-1, is DTGVSQNPRHKITKRGQNVTFRCDPISEHNRLYWYRQTLGQGPEFLTYFQNEAQLEKSRLLSDRFSAERPKGSFSTLEIQRTEQGDSAMYLCASSLPLTENTEAFFGQGTRLTVV.

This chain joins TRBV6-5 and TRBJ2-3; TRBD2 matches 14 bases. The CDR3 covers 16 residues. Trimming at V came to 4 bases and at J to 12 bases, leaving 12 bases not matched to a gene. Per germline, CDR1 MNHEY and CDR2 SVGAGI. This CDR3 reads CASSSDPGLAGDNQYF. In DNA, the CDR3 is TGTGCCAGCAGTTCCGACCCGGGACTAGCGGGGGATAATCAGTATTTT.

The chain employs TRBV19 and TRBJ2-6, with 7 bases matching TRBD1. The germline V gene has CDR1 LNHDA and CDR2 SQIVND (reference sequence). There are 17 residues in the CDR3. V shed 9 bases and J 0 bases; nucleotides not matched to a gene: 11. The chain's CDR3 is CARPTRDRSSGANVLTF. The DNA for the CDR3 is TGTGCCAGACCCACAAGGGACAGATCCTCTGGGGCCAACGTCCTGACTTTC.

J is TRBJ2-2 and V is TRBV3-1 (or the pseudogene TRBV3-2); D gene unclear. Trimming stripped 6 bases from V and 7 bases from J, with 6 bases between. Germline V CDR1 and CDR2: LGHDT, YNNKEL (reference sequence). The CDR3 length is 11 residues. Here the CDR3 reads CASRLGGELFF. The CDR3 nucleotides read TGTGCCAGCAGACTCGGCGGGGAGCTGTTTTTT.

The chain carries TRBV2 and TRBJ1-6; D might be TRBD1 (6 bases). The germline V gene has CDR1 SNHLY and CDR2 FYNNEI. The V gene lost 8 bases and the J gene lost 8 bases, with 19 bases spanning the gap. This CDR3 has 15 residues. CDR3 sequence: CASSNTGWADSPLHF. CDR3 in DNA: TGTGCCAGCTCGAACACAGGGTGGGCGGATTCACCCCTCCACTTT.

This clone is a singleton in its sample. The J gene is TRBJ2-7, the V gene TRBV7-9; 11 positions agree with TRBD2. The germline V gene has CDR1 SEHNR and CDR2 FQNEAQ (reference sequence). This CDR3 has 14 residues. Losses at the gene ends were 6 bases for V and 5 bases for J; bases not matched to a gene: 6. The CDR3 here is CASSPLAGAHEQYF. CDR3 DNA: TGTGCCAGCAGTCCACTAGCGGGAGCCCACGAGCAGTACTTC.

The CDR3, as DNA: TGTGCCAGCAGCCCCGTCAAGGGAACAGGGCGGGATACGCAGTATTTT. It translates to CASSPVKGTGRDTQYF. The rearrangement joins TRBV3-1 (or the pseudogene TRBV3-2) to TRBJ2-3, with a weak D call TRBD1 (6 bases). The germline CDR1 and CDR2 sequences are LGHDT and YNNKEL (reference sequence). Trimming pared 4 bases from V and 6 bases from J, leaving 20 bases between. The CDR3 has 16 amino acids.

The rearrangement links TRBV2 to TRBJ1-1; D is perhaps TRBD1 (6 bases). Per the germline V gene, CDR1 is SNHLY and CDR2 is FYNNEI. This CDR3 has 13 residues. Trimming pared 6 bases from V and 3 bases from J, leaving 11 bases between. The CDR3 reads CASRRGWDTEAFF. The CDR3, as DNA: TGTGCCAGCAGGAGGGGGTGGGACACTGAAGCTTTCTTT. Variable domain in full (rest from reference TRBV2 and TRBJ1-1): EPEVTQTPSHQVTQMGQEVILRCVPISNHLYFYWYRQILGQKVEFLVSFYNNEISEKSEIFDDQFSVERPDGSNFTLKIRSTKLEDSAMYFCASRRGWDTEAFFGQGTRLTVV.

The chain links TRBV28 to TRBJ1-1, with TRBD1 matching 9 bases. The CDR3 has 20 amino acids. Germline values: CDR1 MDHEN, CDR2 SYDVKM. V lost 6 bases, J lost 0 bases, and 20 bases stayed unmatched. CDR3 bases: TGTGCCAGCAGAAAAATAGGGACGATACAGACAGGGGGATTGAACACTGAAGCTTTCTTT. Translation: CASRKIGTIQTGGLNTEAFF.

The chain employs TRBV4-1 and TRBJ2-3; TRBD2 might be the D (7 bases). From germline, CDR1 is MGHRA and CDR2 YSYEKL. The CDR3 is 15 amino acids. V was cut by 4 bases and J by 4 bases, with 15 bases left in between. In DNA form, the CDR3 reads TGCGCCAGCAGCCCAAGTGGGGGGGGCGCAGATACGCAGTATTTT. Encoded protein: CASSPSGGGADTQYF.

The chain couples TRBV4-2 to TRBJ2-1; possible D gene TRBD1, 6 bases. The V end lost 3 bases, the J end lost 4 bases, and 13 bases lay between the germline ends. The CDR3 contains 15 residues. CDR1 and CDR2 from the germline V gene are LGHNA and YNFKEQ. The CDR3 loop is CASSQRPDRYNEQFF. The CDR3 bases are TGTGCCAGCAGCCAGCGCCCGGACAGATACAATGAGCAGTTCTTC.

The CDR3 DNA is TGTGCCAGCAGCCTTTACACCGTAGCGAACACCGGGGAGCTGTTTTTT. Translating gives CASSLYTVANTGELFF. The V gene is TRBV7-8, the J gene TRBJ2-2; D is undetermined. V lost 5 bases and J 0 bases, leaving 13 bases between the germline ends. Germline CDR1 SGHVS, CDR2 FQNEAQ. The length of the CDR3 is 16 residues.

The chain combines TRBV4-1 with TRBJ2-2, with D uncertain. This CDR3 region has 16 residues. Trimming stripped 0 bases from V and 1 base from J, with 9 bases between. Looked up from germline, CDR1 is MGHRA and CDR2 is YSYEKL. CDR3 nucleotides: TGCGCCAGCAGCCAAGAGCTCCGACTGAACACCGGGGAGCTGTTTTTT. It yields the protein CASSQELRLNTGELFF.

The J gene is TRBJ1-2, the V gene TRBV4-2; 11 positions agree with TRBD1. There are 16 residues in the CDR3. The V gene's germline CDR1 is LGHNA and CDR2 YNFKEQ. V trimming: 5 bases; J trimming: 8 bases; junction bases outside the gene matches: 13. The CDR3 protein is CASSDDPGQGAWGYTF. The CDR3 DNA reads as TGTGCCAGCAGCGATGACCCTGGACAGGGGGCTTGGGGCTACACCTTC.

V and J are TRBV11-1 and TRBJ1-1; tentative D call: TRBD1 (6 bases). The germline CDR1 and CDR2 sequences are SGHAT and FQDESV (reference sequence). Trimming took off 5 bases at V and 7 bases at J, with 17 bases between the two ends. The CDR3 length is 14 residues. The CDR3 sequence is CASSHHGGRNEAFF. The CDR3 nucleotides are TGTGCCAGCAGCCATCATGGGGGCCGCAATGAAGCTTTCTTT.

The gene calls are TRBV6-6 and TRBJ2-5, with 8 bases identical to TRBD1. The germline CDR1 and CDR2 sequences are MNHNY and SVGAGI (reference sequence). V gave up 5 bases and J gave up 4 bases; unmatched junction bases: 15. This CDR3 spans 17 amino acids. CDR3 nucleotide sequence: TGTGCCAGCAGTCCAATAACCCCCAGGGGGCAATTAGAGACCCAGTACTTC. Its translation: CASSPITPRGQLETQYF.

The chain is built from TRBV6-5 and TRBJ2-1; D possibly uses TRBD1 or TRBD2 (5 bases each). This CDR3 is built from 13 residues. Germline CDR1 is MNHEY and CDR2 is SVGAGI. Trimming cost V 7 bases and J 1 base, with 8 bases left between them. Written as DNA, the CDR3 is TGTGCCAGCATGGGGGTTTCCTACAATGAGCAGTTCTTC. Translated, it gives CASMGVSYNEQFF.